The T cell receptor (beta chain) described here comes from a study of blood T cell repertoires in COVID-19. V gave up 4 bases and J gave up 4 bases, with 11 bases separating them. CDR1 SGHNT and CDR2 YYREEE come from the germline V gene (reference sequence). The CDR3 is 13 amino acids. The repertoire was sequenced with immunoSEQ multiplex PCR; TCRdb's copy has only in-frame clones and lacks some. The sample contains about 30,000 clones, around 88% of which appear only once. The source of this sequence is a human donor in a cohort sampled during active COVID-19. Sequencing input: peripheral blood. The chain joins TRBV5-4 to TRBJ1-1; D unclear. CDR3 nucleotide sequence: TGTGCCAGCAGCCCAGGTGGGAGCACTGAAGCTTTCTTT. Residues: CASSPGGSTEAFF. Drawing the rest from reference TRBV5-4 and TRBJ1-1, the complete variable domain is ETGVTQSPTHLIKTRGQQVTLRCSSQSGHNTVSWYQQALGQGPQFIFQYYREEENGRGNFPPRFSGLQFPNYSSELNVNALELDDSALYLCASSPGGSTEAFFGQGTRLTVV.